This T cell receptor (beta chain) was observed in a study of multiple sclerosis patients with progressive multifocal leukoencephalopathy. The germline V gene encodes CDR1 SGHTA and CDR2 FQGTGA. Deletions cut 6 bases from V and 8 bases from J, with 4 bases between. The CDR3 sequence is 10 residues long. As regards this clone: Its antigen is currently unknown.

Study-level points and caveats: Before and during natalizumab, the clones expanded at PML already existed. Whether JC virus or general immunocompromise explains the findings remained unclear.

Time point denoted: time of PML onset. All patients had prior interferon beta, and all PML patients were female. The repertoire was sequenced with immunoSEQ multiplex PCR; TCRdb's copy has only in-frame clones and lacks some. Here the sample spans roughly 34,000 clones, roughly nine tenths being singletons. The rearrangement uses TRBV7-3 and TRBJ1-4; the D is unclear. This sample comprised PBMCs, obtained from a patient treated with natalizumab. This sequence originates from a human donor with progressive multifocal leukoencephalopathy. DNA of the CDR3: TGTGCCAGCAGTCAAGAAAAACTGTTTTTT. Its translation is CASSQEKLFF. The full variable domain, with the rest looked up from reference TRBV7-3 and TRBJ1-4, is GAGVSQTPSNKVTEKGKYVELRCDPISGHTALYWYRQSLGQGPEFLIYFQGTGAADDSGLPNDRFFAVRPEGSVSTLKIQRTERGDSAVYLCASSQEKLFFGSGTQLSVL.